This T cell receptor (beta chain) is drawn from a study of human T cells and chemical hapten exposure. Study findings and constraints: With patch test score, the counts of PT1 expanded TCRs showed a positive correlation.

The germline CDR1 and CDR2 sequences are MDHEN and SYDVKM. V dropped 4 bases and J dropped 1; count of bases not matched to a gene: 0. This CDR3 comprises 14 residues. Documented time point: pre-sensitization, week 0. The treatment: therapeutic diphenylcyclopropenone sensitization with weekly scalp DPC. MiXCR, run by TCRdb on the RACE reads, gives a single entry per CDR3 protein. The sample consists of about 300,000 distinct CDR3 sequences, around 5.5% of them appearing once. This clonotype was observed many times. Its antigen is undetermined. This specimen consisted of whole blood, obtained in connection with sensitization to the hapten diphenylcyclopropenone (DPC). The TCR sequence derives from a woman aged 18 to 35 with alopecia areata. Some clones in this sample may be carry-over from other donors' samples. The chain employs TRBV28 and TRBJ1-1; TRBD1 aligns across 10 bases. The CDR3 nucleotides are TGTGCCAGCAGTTGGGACAGGGGGAACACTGAAGCTTTCTTT. Its protein product is CASSWDRGNTEAFF.